Each of the 24 T cell receptor beta chains below was sequenced from the same sample in a study of response to subunit inactivated influenza vaccine. Via MiXCR, TCRdb re-called the RT-PCR reads, giving one row per CDR3 protein. The top ten clones hold roughly 10% of a sample with more than 700,000 distinct CDR3 sequences, about 20% of them seen once. Sample: PBMCs from blood, taken more than 4 days after vaccination. The origin of the receptors is a man over 45 who received an inactivated influenza vaccine.

This chain joins TRBV5-4 and TRBJ2-5; 8 bases match TRBD2. V shed 5 bases, J shed 2 bases, and the junction held 14 bases outside the gene matches. Germline V gives CDR1 SGHNT, CDR2 YYREEE (reference sequence). This CDR3 is built from 17 residues. The CDR3: CASSLRSGTRVQETQYF. CDR3 nucleotide sequence: TGTGCCAGCAGTTTGAGATCCGGGACTAGGGTGCAAGAGACCCAGTACTTC.

The rearrangement uses TRBV28 and TRBJ1-5; D not certain. The germline gives CDR1 MDHEN, CDR2 SYDVKM. The V gene lost 4 bases and the J gene lost 0 bases, with 10 bases spanning the gap. This CDR3 is built from 15 residues. CDR3 in DNA: TGTGCCAGCAGTTCCCCCCTATATAGCAATCAGCCCCAGCATTTT. As protein: CASSSPLYSNQPQHF.

The chain is built from TRBV3-1 and TRBJ2-3; no clear D gene. The V gene's germline CDR1 is LGHDT and CDR2 YNNKEL (reference sequence). The V and J ends lost 8 bases and 2 bases respectively, with 11 bases between them. The CDR3 runs 13 residues. The CDR3: CASGSPITDTQYF. In DNA form, the CDR3 reads TGTGCCAGCGGCTCTCCTATCACAGATACGCAGTATTTT.

This clonotype was picked up a small number of times. V and J are TRBV10-3 and TRBJ1-2, with D possibly matching TRBD1 (5 bases). This CDR3 has 13 residues. Germline V gives CDR1 ENHRY, CDR2 SYGVKD. The ends were cut back, 3 bases at V and 8 bases at J, with 13 bases in the middle. DNA for the CDR3: TGTGCCATCAGTGAAAGAGGGGTATGGGGCTACACCTTC. As protein: CAISERGVWGYTF.

The V call is TRBV5-1, the J call TRBJ2-3; TRBD2 is a possible D gene (6 bases). This CDR3 is 17 amino acids long. Trimming cost V 4 bases and J 3 bases, with 21 bases left between them. Germline loops: CDR1 SGHRS, CDR2 YFSETQ. CDR3 sequence (DNA): TGCGCCAGCAGCCGCAACGGAGGGACCTCCGAGACAGATACGCAGTATTTT. Protein: CASSRNGGTSETDTQYF.

This sequence joins TRBV28 and TRBJ2-7; a weak D match, TRBD2 (6 bases). Per the germline V gene, CDR1 is MDHEN and CDR2 is SYDVKM. This CDR3 is 19 amino acids long. Trimming pared 5 bases from V and 0 bases from J, leaving 26 bases between. CDR3 DNA: TGTGCCAGCAGTGTTCTAGGGGCGGGATACATTAATCCCTCCTACGAGCAGTACTTC. It yields the protein CASSVLGAGYINPSYEQYF.

The rearrangement uses TRBV29-1 and TRBJ2-5; 10 nucleotides line up with TRBD1. The CDR3 sequence is 13 residues long. Losses at the gene ends were 7 bases for V and 5 bases for J; bases not matched to a gene: 7. CDR1 is SQVTM and CDR2 is ANQGSEA in the germline V gene. CDR3 in amino acids: CSGQGAERETQYF. DNA for the CDR3: TGCAGCGGACAGGGGGCGGAGAGGGAGACCCAGTACTTC.

This clonotype has just a few counts. The chain recombines TRBV4-2 with TRBJ2-7, with TRBD1 matching 11 bases. The CDR3 consists of 15 residues. Germline CDR1 reads LGHNA; CDR2 reads YNFKEQ. J gave up 5 bases and V 2 bases, and 5 bases lay outside the gene matches. The CDR3 bases are TGTGCCAGCAGCCAATCCGGGACAGGGGGAGACGAGCAGTACTTC. Encoded protein: CASSQSGTGGDEQYF.

This chain uses TRBV7-9 with TRBJ2-1; 8 bases are shared with TRBD2. The germline CDR1 and CDR2 sequences are SEHNR and FQNEAQ (reference sequence). This CDR3 contains 16 residues. Germline trimming cut 3 bases from V and 6 bases from J; bases unmatched to any gene: 10. The CDR3 DNA reads TGTGCCAGCAGCTTGGAGGCTAGCGGGTGGTTCAATGAGCAGTTCTTC. Translated: CASSLEASGWFNEQFF.

A few counts support this clonotype. This chain links TRBV12-3 or TRBV12-4 with TRBJ1-1, with TRBD1 matching over 8 bases. The ends lost 4 bases at V and 0 bases at J; junction bases unmatched: 7. The length of the CDR3 is 16 residues. The CDR3 DNA reads TGTGCCAGCAGTTCTCCGCGGGGACAGGTGAACACTGAAGCTTTCTTT. Translated: CASSSPRGQVNTEAFF.

This clonotype was picked up many times. The V and J genes are TRBV20-1 and TRBJ2-5; TRBD2 matches at 7 bases. Germline CDR1 and CDR2: DFQATT and SNEGSKA (reference sequence). With V trimmed by 7 bases and J by 2 bases, 10 bases remained unmatched. This CDR3 spans 14 amino acids. The CDR3 protein is CSVSGLAVQETQYF. The CDR3 DNA sequence: TGCAGTGTTTCGGGGCTAGCGGTACAAGAGACCCAGTACTTC.

The chain joins TRBV20-1 to TRBJ1-5; no clear D gene. V was cut by 3 bases and J by 7 bases, with 16 bases left in between. The CDR3 runs to 14 residues. Per germline, CDR1 DFQATT and CDR2 SNEGSKA (reference sequence). In DNA, the CDR3 is TGCAGTGCTAGGAGAGATTCCGAGTCCCAGCCCCAGCATTTT. Its protein product is CSARRDSESQPQHF.

Comment on this clonotype: This may arise from a read error, as a much more abundant clone is one base away. The rearrangement links TRBV3-1 to TRBJ2-3; TRBD2 aligns across 10 bases. The CDR3 is 18 amino acids. CDR1 is LGHDT and CDR2 is YNNKEL in the germline V gene (reference sequence). CDR3 sequence (DNA): TGTGCCTGCAGTTCTCCCGGACTAGCGGAAAAATCCACAGATACGCAGTATTTT. This gives the protein CACSSPGLAEKSTDTQYF.

This chain joins TRBV7-3 and TRBJ2-3, with 7 bases lining up with TRBD2. J lost 1 base, V lost 5 bases, and 15 bases had no gene match. This CDR3 is 18 amino acids long. Germline CDR1 reads SGHTA; CDR2 reads FQGTGA. The CDR3 coding sequence is TGTGCCAGCAGCCCCCTCCCCTCTAGCGGTTCACGCACAGATACGCAGTATTTT. It translates to CASSPLPSSGSRTDTQYF.

The V call is TRBV5-4, the J call TRBJ2-1; perhaps D is TRBD1 or TRBD2 (5 bases each). V dropped 0 bases and J dropped 0 bases, with 10 bases sitting between them. CDR1 is SGHNT and CDR2 is YYREEE in the germline V gene (reference sequence). CDR3 size: 16 residues. The CDR3: CASSLAGRLSYNEQFF. CDR3 DNA sequence: TGTGCCAGCAGCTTGGCGGGGCGCCTCTCCTACAATGAGCAGTTCTTC.

There are a few counts of this clonotype. The chain joins TRBV12-3 or TRBV12-4 to TRBJ2-7; D gene unclear. The ends were cut back, 7 bases at V and 0 bases at J, with 13 bases in the middle. The CDR3 totals 14 residues. The CDR3, as DNA: TGTGCCAGCATGCAGGACCGACTCTCCTACGAGCAGTACTTC. Its protein is CASMQDRLSYEQYF.

V usage is TRBV11-2 and J usage is TRBJ2-1, with 10 nucleotides matching TRBD2. The CDR3 spans 18 residues. Losses at the gene ends were 4 bases for V and 1 base for J; bases not matched to a gene: 10. Germline assignment: CDR1 SGHAT and CDR2 FQNNGV. The CDR3 DNA follows: TGTGCCAGCAGCTGGACTAGCGGCTCGCTGGGGTCCTACAATGAGCAGTTCTTC. It encodes CASSWTSGSLGSYNEQFF. Full variable domain (rest looked up from reference TRBV11-2 and TRBJ2-1): EAGVAQSPRYKIIEKRQSVAFWCNPISGHATLYWYQQILGQGPKLLIQFQNNGVVDDSQLPKDRFSAERLKGVDSTLKIQPAKLEDSAVYLCASSWTSGSLGSYNEQFFGPGTRLTVL.

Concerning this clonotype: Sequence at one end of the junction differs from germline and may be a read error. This chain links TRBV15 with TRBJ2-3; the D gene is possibly TRBD2 (5 bases). The CDR3 consists of 17 residues. The germline V gene has CDR1 LNHNV and CDR2 YYDKDF (reference sequence). CDR3 protein: CATSSPGLLPSTDMQYF. For the CDR3, the DNA is TGTGCCACCAGCAGCCCCGGACTTCTACCTAGCACAGATATGCAGTATTTT.

The rearrangement uses TRBV7-7 and TRBJ2-5; TRBD2 matches 13 bases. CDR1 is SSHAT and CDR2 is FNYEAQ in the germline V gene (reference sequence). The CDR3 totals 16 residues. V dropped 5 bases and J dropped 8; count of bases not matched to a gene: 11. The CDR3 spells CASSPTGTSGKITQYF. CDR3 DNA: TGTGCCAGCAGCCCGACCGGGACTAGCGGGAAGATCACCCAGTACTTC.

This clonotype has only a few counts. The V call is TRBV28, the J call TRBJ2-4, with 7 bases lining up with TRBD2. Trimming cost V 3 bases and J 8 bases; bases outside gene matches: 4. The germline V gene encodes CDR1 MDHEN and CDR2 SYDVKM. The CDR3 totals 13 residues. Written as DNA, the CDR3 is TGTGCCAGCAGTTTGGAGGGAGGGCACATTCAGTACTTC. Translation: CASSLEGGHIQYF. The variable domain in full, with the rest retrieved from reference TRBV28 and TRBJ2-4, is DVKVTQSSRYLVKRTGEKVFLECVQDMDHENMFWYRQDPGLGLRLIYFSYDVKMKEKGDIPEGYSVSREKKERFSLILESASTNQTSMYLCASSLEGGHIQYFGAGTRLSVL.

This clonotype was recorded a few times. The rearrangement links TRBV4-3 to TRBJ2-1; D unresolved. V was shortened by 0 bases and J by 3 bases, with 9 bases between the two germline ends. CDR3 length: 15 residues. The germline CDR1 and CDR2 sequences are LGHNA and YSLEER. This CDR3 reads CASSQDSVYYNEQFF. The DNA of the CDR3 is TGCGCCAGCAGCCAAGATTCAGTTTACTACAATGAGCAGTTCTTC.

In this sample, this clonotype turned up a few times. The genes are TRBV7-9 and TRBJ2-3, with 8 bases that match TRBD2. With 1 base clipped from V and 1 base from J, the junction kept 1 base outside the gene matches. The CDR3 is 15 amino acids. From germline, CDR1 is SEHNR and CDR2 FQNEAQ (reference sequence). CDR3 sequence: CASSLGSGGTDTQYF. The CDR3 DNA is TGTGCCAGCAGCTTAGGTAGCGGGGGCACAGATACGCAGTATTTT.

The table lists this clonotype with a few counts. The chain joins TRBV12-3 or TRBV12-4 to TRBJ1-5, with D unresolved. V lost 5 bases and J lost 3, with 11 bases in between. The CDR3 totals 14 residues. As DNA, the CDR3 is TGTGCCAGCAGTAGGGATTATACCAATCAGCCCCAGCATTTT. Translated, it gives CASSRDYTNQPQHF.

Only a few counts were recorded for this clonotype. The rearrangement links TRBV12-3 or TRBV12-4 to TRBJ2-7; 10 nucleotides align to TRBD2. The CDR3 spans 13 residues. V gave up 5 bases and J gave up 9 bases; unmatched junction bases: 7. CDR3 protein: CASSTGQRGGQYF. The CDR3 DNA reads as TGTGCCAGCAGTACGGGCCAGCGGGGGGGGCAGTACTTC.